This T cell receptor beta chain was obtained from a study of early T cells in non-severe SARS-CoV-2 infection. The wider study: Sequencing of unsorted whole blood was done on bulk RNA, leaving chains unpaired.

Individual cDNA molecules were tagged with unique molecular identifiers. TCRdb reanalysed the 5' RACE reads using MiXCR and keeps one entry per CDR3 protein. The sample has about 30,000 distinct CDR3 sequences; approximately 5.4% are singletons. The CDR3 extends over 15 amino acids. V gave up 0 bases and J gave up 7 bases, with 11 bases separating them. Germline V gives CDR1 SGHNT, CDR2 YYREEE (reference sequence). This clonotype came up many times. The antigen is not known. Whole-study findings and limits: Comparison of clonotypes with VDJdb favored anti-spike CD8 responses while missing private and CD4 specificities.

V and J are TRBV5-4 and TRBJ1-6, with D perhaps matching TRBD1 (5 bases). This TCR was sampled from an adult who was a healthcare worker with PCR-confirmed SARS-CoV-2 infection or an uninfected control (not recorded which). The sequencing input was whole blood. The CDR3 spells CASSLDPGENSPLHF. The CDR3 nucleotides are TGTGCCAGCAGCTTGGATCCGGGGGAAAATTCACCCCTCCACTTT. The variable domain in full, completed from reference TRBV5-4 and TRBJ1-6, reads ETGVTQSPTHLIKTRGQQVTLRCSSQSGHNTVSWYQQALGQGPQFIFQYYREEENGRGNFPPRFSGLQFPNYSSELNVNALELDDSALYLCASSLDPGENSPLHFGNGTRLTVT.